This TCR beta chain was retrieved from a study of blood T cell repertoires in COVID-19. Looked up from germline, CDR1 is SGHTA and CDR2 is FQGTGA. V was shortened by 0 bases and J by 3 bases, with 6 bases between the two germline ends. CDR3 size: 14 residues. The sample holds one count of this clone. Clones were sequenced by immunoSEQ multiplex PCR, and TCRdb holds only the in-frame ones, with some missing. The sample shows around 150,000 clones, approximately 87% of them seen only once. This receptor was taken from a woman between 35 and 50 years old with acute or convalescent COVID-19. The V gene is TRBV7-3, the J gene TRBJ2-1; tentative D call: TRBD2 (5 bases). The sequenced material came from peripheral blood. CDR3 nucleotide sequence: TGTGCCAGCAGCTTAACCCGGGACTACAATGAGCAGTTCTTC. It encodes CASSLTRDYNEQFF.